Below are 8 T cell receptor beta chains sequenced from a single sample in a study of blood T cell repertoires in COVID-19. Produced via immunoSEQ multiplex PCR; TCRdb's table is partial and in-frame only. The top ten clones hold about 1.5% of a sample with about 430,000 clones, roughly 88% of them seen once. Sequenced sample: PBMCs or T cells enriched from blood (not recorded which). The receptors were gathered from a woman younger than 30 who had been exposed to COVID-19.

The gene calls are TRBV27 and TRBJ2-1, with D possibly matching TRBD1 (6 bases). The germline V and J ends were trimmed by 4 bases and 9 bases, with 19 bases remaining between them. The CDR3 consists of 15 residues. Germline V gene lookup returns CDR1 MNHEY and CDR2 SMNVEV (reference sequence). For the CDR3, the DNA is TGTGCCAGCAGTTATCAGGGGCCTCTTTCGGGTGAGCAGTTCTTC. Its protein is CASSYQGPLSGEQFF.

The V and J genes are TRBV11-1 and TRBJ1-5, with 11 bases identical to TRBD1. Germline V gene sequence: CDR1 SGHAT, CDR2 FQDESV (reference sequence). The CDR3 spans 16 residues. The ends lost 3 bases at V and 7 bases at J; junction bases unmatched: 8. In nucleotides, the CDR3 is TGTGCCAGCAGCTTTGGACAGGGGGCAATTGGGCAGCCCCAGCATTTT. Translated, it gives CASSFGQGAIGQPQHF.

The chain carries TRBV6-5 and TRBJ2-7; weak D call: TRBD2 (6 bases). Trimming pared 6 bases from V and 7 bases from J, leaving 13 bases between. The CDR3 contains 12 residues. Per germline, CDR1 MNHEY and CDR2 SVGAGI. CDR3 in amino acids: CASSSRRGEQYF. The CDR3 nucleotides read TGTGCCAGCAGCTCCCGACGGGGGGAGCAGTACTTC.

The chain links TRBV27 to TRBJ2-7; a weak D match, TRBD2 (5 bases). Germline V gene lookup returns CDR1 MNHEY and CDR2 SMNVEV (reference sequence). This CDR3 is 15 amino acids long. Trimming took 3 bases from V and 2 from J, leaving 14 bases between them. The CDR3 DNA sequence: TGTGCCAGCAGTTTTAAACGGGAAAAGACCTACGAGCAGTACTTC. Its translation: CASSFKREKTYEQYF.

A single count supports this clone. The chain has TRBV2 and TRBJ2-2, with TRBD2 identical over 10 bases. The V segment lost 3 bases and the J segment 8 bases; nucleotides outside the gene matches: 9. CDR1 is SNHLY, CDR2 FYNNEI, per germline. This CDR3 is 16 amino acids long. CDR3 sequence (DNA): TGTGCCAGCAGTGATATTCTAGCGGGAGTAGCGGGGGAGCTGTTTTTT. As protein: CASSDILAGVAGELFF.

This chain uses TRBV2 with TRBJ2-3; D is possibly TRBD2 (5 bases). The CDR3 is 15 amino acids. Between the trimmed V and J ends, which lost 3 bases and 2 bases, there was a span of 12 bases. The germline gives CDR1 SNHLY, CDR2 FYNNEI. Here the CDR3 DNA reads TGTGCCAGCAGTGAGGAGGTTTCTTTCACAGATACGCAGTATTTT. Translated: CASSEEVSFTDTQYF.

The chain links TRBV2 to TRBJ2-7; 7 bases match TRBD1. The V and J ends lost 8 bases and 4 bases, in that order; junction bases with no gene match: 11. This CDR3 has 14 amino acids. Germline CDR1 is SNHLY and CDR2 is FYNNEI. The DNA of the CDR3 is TGTGCCAGCTCTGATGGGACAGCCTTTTACGAGCAGTACTTC. It specifies CASSDGTAFYEQYF.

This clone has just one count. The V gene is TRBV6-1, the J gene TRBJ2-7, with D maybe TRBD1 (7 bases). This CDR3 region has 14 residues. Germline V gene data show CDR1 as MNHNS and CDR2 as SASEGT. V lost 6 bases and J 1 base, leaving 13 bases between the germline ends. DNA for the CDR3: TGTGCCAGCAGCCGGGACAGCGGGTCCTACGAGCAGTACTTC. Translated: CASSRDSGSYEQYF.